This is a list of T cell receptor beta chains from one sample in a study of control samples from healthy donors and cancer patients. Method: immunoSEQ multiplex PCR; TCRdb's copy keeps in-frame clones and lacks some. Here the sample spans 88,000 or so clones, about 94% being singletons. Source material: blood. The receptors were sampled from a woman between 18 and 29 years old in good health. Both conserved end residues are part of each CDR3. A D gene is named only where the DNA matches it firmly. Size tells how often a clone was seen (once, few, many) or the class of an expanded clone, and some rows leave it out.

clone_size: NA; d_call: NA; j_call: TRBJ1-5; v_call: TRBV6-1; cdr3_aa: CASSVRNTGPYRPQHF; cdr3_nt: TGTGCCAGCAGTGTCCGTAACACGGGCCCTTATCGGCCCCAGCATTTT
clone_size: NA; d_call: TRBD2; j_call: TRBJ2-7; v_call: TRBV11-1; cdr3_aa: CASSFGLAGGYEQYF; cdr3_nt: TGTGCCAGCAGCTTCGGGCTAGCGGGAGGCTACGAGCAGTACTTC
clone_size: NA; d_call: NA; j_call: TRBJ1-1; v_call: TRBV27; cdr3_aa: CASSLGATGRTEAFF; cdr3_nt: TGTGCCAGCAGCCTAGGAGCAACAGGGCGAACTGAAGCTTTCTTT
clone_size: NA; d_call: TRBD2; j_call: TRBJ2-5; v_call: TRBV7-6; cdr3_aa: CASSLPGGGGRQETQYF; cdr3_nt: TGTGCCAGCAGCTTACCGGGGGGGGGTGGGCGCCAAGAGACCCAGTACTTC
clone_size: NA; d_call: TRBD2; j_call: TRBJ2-2; v_call: TRBV14; cdr3_aa: CASSQDTVRREGLIASGELFF; cdr3_nt: TGTGCCAGCAGCCAAGATACGGTGAGGCGGGAGGGCCTAATCGCATCCGGGGAGCTGTTTTTT
clone_size: NA; d_call: NA; j_call: TRBJ1-1; v_call: TRBV12-3/TRBV12-4; cdr3_aa: CASSLRGEAFF; cdr3_nt: TGTGCCAGCAGTTTAAGGGGTGAAGCTTTCTTT
clone_size: NA; d_call: NA; j_call: TRBJ1-1; v_call: TRBV27; cdr3_aa: CASSLSGAMNTEAFF; cdr3_nt: TGTGCCAGCAGTTTATCTGGGGCCATGAACACTGAAGCTTTCTTT
clone_size: NA; d_call: NA; j_call: TRBJ2-1; v_call: TRBV19; cdr3_aa: CASSTTGLNEQFF; cdr3_nt: TGTGCCAGTAGTACCACAGGGCTGAATGAGCAGTTCTTC
clone_size: NA; d_call: NA; j_call: TRBJ1-2; v_call: TRBV19; cdr3_aa: CASIGAGSNYGYTF; cdr3_nt: TGTGCCAGTATAGGGGCAGGCTCAAACTATGGCTACACCTTC
clone_size: NA; d_call: NA; j_call: TRBJ1-3; v_call: TRBV5-4; cdr3_aa: CASSLTMGVTSGNTIYF; cdr3_nt: TGTGCCAGCAGCTTGACTATGGGGGTTACCTCTGGAAACACCATATATTTT
clone_size: NA; d_call: NA; j_call: TRBJ2-6; v_call: TRBV6-5; cdr3_aa: CASSLSSGANVLTF; cdr3_nt: TGTGCCAGCAGTTTAAGCTCTGGGGCCAACGTCCTGACTTTC
clone_size: NA; d_call: NA; j_call: TRBJ2-7; v_call: TRBV12-3/TRBV12-4; cdr3_aa: CASSDQGFYEQYF; cdr3_nt: TGTGCCAGCAGCGACCAGGGCTTCTACGAGCAGTACTTC
clone_size: NA; d_call: NA; j_call: TRBJ1-5; v_call: TRBV29-1; cdr3_aa: CSVETPDASQHF; cdr3_nt: TGCAGCGTTGAGACACCGGACGCGTCCCAGCATTTT
clone_size: NA; d_call: NA; j_call: TRBJ2-1; v_call: TRBV28; cdr3_aa: CASTRSALANNNEQFF; cdr3_nt: TGTGCCAGCACCAGAAGCGCCCTAGCGAATAACAATGAGCAGTTCTTC
clone_size: NA; d_call: TRBD1; j_call: TRBJ2-7; v_call: TRBV7-6; cdr3_aa: CASSQEGTGNYEQYF; cdr3_nt: TGTGCCAGCAGCCAAGAAGGGACAGGGAACTACGAGCAGTACTTC
clone_size: NA; d_call: NA; j_call: TRBJ2-2; v_call: TRBV6-6; cdr3_aa: CASEGTGELFF; cdr3_nt: TGTGCCAGCGAAGGCACCGGGGAGCTGTTTTTT
clone_size: NA; d_call: TRBD1; j_call: TRBJ2-1; v_call: TRBV2; cdr3_aa: CASSGDRGREQFF; cdr3_nt: TGTGCCAGCAGTGGGGACAGGGGTCGGGAGCAGTTCTTC
clone_size: NA; d_call: TRBD2; j_call: TRBJ2-5; v_call: TRBV2; cdr3_aa: CASSEERGVGETQYF; cdr3_nt: TGTGCCAGCAGTGAAGAGCGGGGGGTCGGAGAGACCCAGTACTTC
clone_size: NA; d_call: TRBD2; j_call: TRBJ2-7; v_call: TRBV28; cdr3_aa: CASSLYLAGNYEQYF; cdr3_nt: TGTGCCAGCAGTTTATACCTAGCGGGAAACTACGAGCAGTACTTC
clone_size: NA; d_call: TRBD2; j_call: TRBJ2-5; v_call: TRBV2; cdr3_aa: CASSVRGRGETQYF; cdr3_nt: TGTGCCAGCAGTGTGCGCGGGAGGGGAGAGACCCAGTACTTC
clone_size: NA; d_call: NA; j_call: TRBJ1-3; v_call: TRBV2; cdr3_aa: CASVREWPSSGNTIYF; cdr3_nt: TGTGCCAGCGTCCGCGAGTGGCCTAGCTCTGGAAACACCATATATTTT
clone_size: NA; d_call: NA; j_call: TRBJ2-7; v_call: TRBV28; cdr3_aa: CASSLTGPYEQYF; cdr3_nt: TGTGCCAGCAGTTTGACAGGCCCCTACGAGCAGTACTTC
clone_size: NA; d_call: NA; j_call: TRBJ1-4; v_call: TRBV28; cdr3_aa: CASSFYRDNPTNEKLFF; cdr3_nt: TGTGCCAGCAGTTTCTATCGGGACAACCCAACTAATGAAAAACTGTTTTTT
clone_size: NA; d_call: NA; j_call: TRBJ1-1; v_call: TRBV9; cdr3_aa: CASSVVGDPTEAFF; cdr3_nt: TGTGCCAGCAGCGTAGTAGGGGACCCCACTGAAGCTTTCTTT
clone_size: once; d_call: NA; j_call: TRBJ2-6; v_call: TRBV20-1; cdr3_aa: CSASGANVLTF; cdr3_nt: TGCAGTGCCTCTGGGGCCAACGTCCTGACTTTC
clone_size: NA; d_call: NA; j_call: TRBJ2-1; v_call: TRBV7-3; cdr3_aa: CASSLTWDTGRNEQFF; cdr3_nt: TGTGCCAGCAGCTTAACGTGGGATACAGGGCGGAATGAGCAGTTCTTC
clone_size: NA; d_call: NA; j_call: TRBJ2-2; v_call: TRBV13; cdr3_aa: CASSPPGTANTGELFF; cdr3_nt: TGTGCCAGCAGCCCACCCGGGACTGCAAACACCGGGGAGCTGTTTTTT
clone_size: NA; d_call: NA; j_call: TRBJ1-2; v_call: TRBV3-1/TRBV3-2; cdr3_aa: CASSQGGGNNNYGYTF; cdr3_nt: TGTGCCAGCAGCCAAGGCGGGGGGAACAACAACTATGGCTACACCTTC
clone_size: NA; d_call: TRBD1; j_call: TRBJ2-7; v_call: TRBV3-1/TRBV3-2; cdr3_aa: CASSLQGSRLYEQYF; cdr3_nt: TGTGCCAGCAGCCTACAGGGGTCTAGACTCTACGAGCAGTACTTC
clone_size: NA; d_call: NA; j_call: TRBJ1-6; v_call: TRBV2; cdr3_aa: CATRPGHGNSPLHF; cdr3_nt: TGTGCCACGAGACCGGGACACGGAAATTCACCCCTCCACTTT